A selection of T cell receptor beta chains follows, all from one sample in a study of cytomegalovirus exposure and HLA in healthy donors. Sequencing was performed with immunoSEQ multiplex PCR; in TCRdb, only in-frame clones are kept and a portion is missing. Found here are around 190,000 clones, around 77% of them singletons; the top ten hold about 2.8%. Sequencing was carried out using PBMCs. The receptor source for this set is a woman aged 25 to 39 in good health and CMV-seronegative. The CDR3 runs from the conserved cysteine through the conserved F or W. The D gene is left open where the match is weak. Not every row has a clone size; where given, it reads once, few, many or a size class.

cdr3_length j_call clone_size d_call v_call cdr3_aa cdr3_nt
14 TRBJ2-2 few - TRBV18 CASSPGTNTGELFF TGTGCCAGCTCACCAGGCACAAACACCGGGGAGCTGTTTTTT
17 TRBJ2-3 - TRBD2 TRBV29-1 CSVLLTSGRAAADTQYF TGCAGCGTCTTGCTGACTAGCGGGAGGGCCGCCGCAGATACGCAGTATTTT
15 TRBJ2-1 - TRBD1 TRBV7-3 CASSAQGARYNEQFF TGTGCCAGCAGTGCGCAGGGGGCGCGATACAATGAGCAGTTCTTC
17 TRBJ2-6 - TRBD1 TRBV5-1 CASTSGQLFSGANVLTF TGCGCCAGCACCTCGGGACAGCTCTTCTCTGGGGCCAACGTCCTGACTTTC
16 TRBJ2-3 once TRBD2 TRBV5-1 CASSDGTSGVRDTQYF TGCGCCAGCAGCGACGGGACTAGCGGGGTGAGAGATACGCAGTATTTT
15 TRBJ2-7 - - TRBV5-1 CASSVGLVGFYEQYF TGCGCCAGCAGCGTAGGACTCGTCGGTTTCTACGAGCAGTACTTC
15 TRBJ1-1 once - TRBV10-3 CAISELDTGGTEAFF TGTGCCATCAGTGAGCTGGACACCGGGGGCACTGAAGCTTTCTTT
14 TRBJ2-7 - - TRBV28 CASSYLAGLHEQYF TGTGCCAGCAGTTACCTAGCCGGCCTCCACGAGCAGTACTTC
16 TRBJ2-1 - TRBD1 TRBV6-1 CASSEWDRGRYNEQFF TGTGCCAGCAGTGAATGGGACAGGGGGAGATACAATGAGCAGTTCTTC
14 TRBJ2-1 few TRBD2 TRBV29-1 CSAELAGGGNEQFF TGCAGCGCCGAGCTCGCGGGAGGAGGGAATGAGCAGTTCTTC
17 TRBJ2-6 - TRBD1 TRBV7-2 CASSSGQGSSGANVLTF TGTGCCAGCAGTTCGGGACAGGGAAGCTCTGGGGCCAACGTCCTGACTTTC
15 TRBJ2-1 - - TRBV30 CAWSVGGGLYNEQFF TGTGCCTGGAGCGTGGGAGGGGGTCTCTACAATGAGCAGTTCTTC
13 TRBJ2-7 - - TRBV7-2 CASRGHSSYEQYF TGTGCCAGCAGAGGACACAGCTCCTACGAGCAGTACTTC